The next 27 T cell receptor beta chains were all read from a single sample in a study of cytomegalovirus exposure and HLA in healthy donors. 60 Vbeta and 13 Jbeta primers were used in PCR. Sequencing was performed with immunoSEQ multiplex PCR; in TCRdb, only in-frame clones are kept and a portion is missing. The sample contains approximately 90,000 clones, about 73% of which appear only once. Sequenced sample: PBMCs. The receptors were sampled from a woman aged 45-65 years in good health and CMV-seropositive.

Only a few counts were recorded for this clone. This chain joins TRBV10-3 and TRBJ1-1; TRBD1 aligns across 10 bases. Germline V gene lookup returns CDR1 ENHRY and CDR2 SYGVKD. After removal of 7 bases from V and 5 bases from J, the junction contained 7 bases not matched to a gene. The CDR3 contains 14 residues. The CDR3 here is CAITADRGETEAFF. In nucleotides, the CDR3 is TGTGCCATCACCGCGGACAGGGGGGAGACTGAAGCTTTCTTT.

This clone has a handful of counts. The chain is built from TRBV27 and TRBJ1-1; D is uncertain. CDR1 is MNHEY, CDR2 SMNVEV, per germline (reference sequence). V lost 5 bases and J lost 6, with 16 bases in between. The CDR3 runs to 14 residues. The CDR3 protein is CASSPLSFPPEAFF. In DNA form, the CDR3 reads TGTGCCAGCAGTCCCCTTAGTTTCCCCCCTGAAGCTTTCTTT.

The chain couples TRBV6-1 to TRBJ2-5, with 8 bases matching TRBD1. The CDR3 covers 14 residues. Germline V gives CDR1 MNHNS, CDR2 SASEGT. Trimming removed 1 base from V and 13 bases from J; junction bases left unmatched: 11. The CDR3 sequence is CASSEVPGQAPRYF. The CDR3, as DNA: TGTGCCAGCAGTGAAGTCCCGGGACAGGCCCCTAGGTACTTC.

V gene TRBV7-3 combines with J gene TRBJ2-1; 7 nucleotides agree with TRBD2. Germline CDR1 SGHTA, CDR2 FQGTGA. The CDR3 has 13 amino acids. V dropped 5 bases and J dropped 7; count of bases not matched to a gene: 5. Here the CDR3 reads CASSLWGGNEQFF. The CDR3, as DNA: TGTGCCAGCAGCCTATGGGGGGGGAATGAGCAGTTCTTC.

The rearrangement uses TRBV28 and TRBJ1-5; 8 positions agree with TRBD1. V lost 8 bases and J lost 5; bases outside the gene matches: 14. The germline gives CDR1 MDHEN, CDR2 SYDVKM. The CDR3 totals 16 residues. The CDR3 DNA reads as TGTGCCAGCGACTACATAAACAGGGGGGGAGATCAGCCCCAGCATTTT. It specifies CASDYINRGGDQPQHF.

The chain links TRBV19 to TRBJ2-7; TRBD2 is a possible D gene (5 bases). V was cut by 3 bases and J by 0 bases, with 12 bases left in between. The CDR3 loop spans 15 amino acids. The V gene's germline CDR1 is LNHDA and CDR2 SQIVND (reference sequence). The CDR3 DNA reads TGTGCCAGTAGTATTGGACGGGGTAGCTCCTACGAGCAGTACTTC. Amino acid sequence: CASSIGRGSSYEQYF.

The chain is built from TRBV2 and TRBJ1-6, with D unresolved. Germline V gives CDR1 SNHLY, CDR2 FYNNEI. The CDR3 is 13 residues long. Trimming took 7 bases from V and 7 from J, leaving 11 bases between them. CDR3 nucleotides: TGTGCCAGCACTGGGCTTGAGAATTCACCCCTCCACTTT. Translating gives CASTGLENSPLHF.

V and J are TRBV2 and TRBJ1-4, with D possibly TRBD1 on 5 matching bases. The V and J ends lost 6 bases and 0 bases respectively, with 8 bases between them. Germline V lookup: CDR1 SNHLY, CDR2 FYNNEI. The CDR3 sequence is 14 residues long. CDR3 nucleotides: TGTGCCAGCAGAGACAGTACAACTAATGAAAAACTGTTTTTT. Protein sequence: CASRDSTTNEKLFF.

This clone was seen more than once but under ten times. The CDR3 sequence: CASSPRQNEQFF. The CDR3 nucleotides read TGTGCCAGCAGCCCCCGACAGAATGAGCAGTTCTTC. V and J are TRBV7-2 and TRBJ2-1; D is perhaps TRBD1 (5 bases). The germline V gene encodes CDR1 SGHTA and CDR2 FQGNSA. This CDR3 spans 12 amino acids. Trimming shortened V by 5 bases and J by 7 bases, and 9 bases separated the two germline ends.

The rearrangement links TRBV28 to TRBJ2-7; tentative D call: TRBD1 (5 bases). V dropped 5 bases and J dropped 2 bases, with 16 bases sitting between them. The CDR3 has 15 residues. CDR1 and CDR2 (germline): MDHEN, SYDVKM. The CDR3 DNA follows: TGTGCCAGCAGTCCCCCCGCAGGGCTCCCCTACGAGCAGTACTTC. Protein product: CASSPPAGLPYEQYF. The full variable domain, its missing parts supplied by reference TRBV28 and TRBJ2-7, is DVKVTQSSRYLVKRTGEKVFLECVQDMDHENMFWYRQDPGLGLRLIYFSYDVKMKEKGDIPEGYSVSREKKERFSLILESASTNQTSMYLCASSPPAGLPYEQYFGPGTRLTVT.

This chain connects TRBV21-1 to TRBJ2-3; TRBD1, the D gene given by the table, was not confirmed from the DNA. TRBV21-1 is a pseudogene locus. There are 19 residues in the CDR3. The CDR3 DNA follows: TGTGCCAGCAGCCCCTTCGGGTACAGGGGGCCCCCTCTCCACCTTCCGCAGTATTTT. Its protein is CASSPFGYRGPPLHLPQYF.

This clone was counted a single time. The chain links TRBV5-6 to TRBJ1-2; D call uncertain. The CDR3 is made up of 14 amino acids. Between the trimmed V and J ends, which lost 4 bases and 8 bases, there was a span of 18 bases. Germline V CDR1 and CDR2: SGHDT, YYEEEE. The CDR3 sequence: CASSPGGPGEGYTF. The CDR3 coding sequence is TGTGCCAGCAGCCCGGGAGGTCCGGGCGAGGGCTACACCTTC.

The chain recombines TRBV27 with TRBJ1-3, with TRBD1 matching 9 bases. Germline V gene lookup returns CDR1 MNHEY and CDR2 SMNVEV (reference sequence). Unmatched junction bases numbered 12, after V lost 9 bases and J lost 0 bases. CDR3 length: 17 residues. In nucleotides, the CDR3 is TGTGCCAGGCTCCGGGACAGGGAATTGCCCTCTGGAAACACCATATATTTT. Protein product: CARLRDRELPSGNTIYF.

This chain links TRBV2 with TRBJ2-5, with D perhaps TRBD2 (7 bases). From germline, CDR1 is SNHLY and CDR2 FYNNEI. Trimming left V 7 bases short and J 3 bases short, with 12 bases between. The CDR3 length is 13 residues. The CDR3 protein is CASTRGGEETQYF. The CDR3 DNA reads as TGTGCCAGCACCCGAGGGGGGGAAGAGACCCAGTACTTC.

V usage is TRBV27 and J usage is TRBJ1-1, with 7 nucleotides matching TRBD1. CDR3 length: 14 amino acids. The V and J ends lost 5 bases and 0 bases, in that order; junction bases with no gene match: 3. Germline V gene lookup returns CDR1 MNHEY and CDR2 SMNVEV (reference sequence). The CDR3 sequence: CASSDRAMNTEAFF. DNA of the CDR3: TGTGCCAGCAGTGACAGGGCTATGAACACTGAAGCTTTCTTT.

This chain uses TRBV5-4 with TRBJ2-3; 8 nucleotides align to TRBD1. CDR1 is SGHNT, CDR2 YYREEE, per germline (reference sequence). This CDR3 contains 14 residues. Trimming cost V 0 bases and J 6 bases; bases outside gene matches: 3. CDR3 region: CASSLGQGRDTQYF. CDR3 bases: TGTGCCAGCAGCTTGGGACAGGGGCGGGATACGCAGTATTTT.

V usage is TRBV11-2 and J usage is TRBJ2-2; perhaps TRBD2 as D (5 bases). The germline gives CDR1 SGHAT, CDR2 FQNNGV. Trimming left V 0 bases short and J 6 bases short, with 11 bases between. The CDR3 runs 15 residues. The CDR3 protein is CASSLERLLAGELFF. The CDR3 coding sequence is TGTGCCAGCAGCTTAGAGAGACTATTGGCCGGGGAGCTGTTTTTT.

The chain combines TRBV7-9 with TRBJ2-2; TRBD2 aligns across 7 bases. Germline-derived CDR1 and CDR2 are SEHNR and FQNEAQ (reference sequence). This CDR3 has 15 residues. The trim removed 5 bases at V and 4 bases at J, leaving 7 bases unmatched. CDR3 loop: CASSPWPSGTGELFF. CDR3 DNA: TGTGCCAGCAGCCCATGGCCTAGCGGCACCGGGGAGCTGTTTTTT.

CDR3 region: CASSMNRGADTQYF. The CDR3 DNA is TGTGCCAGTAGTATGAACAGGGGTGCAGATACGCAGTATTTT. This chain connects TRBV19 to TRBJ2-3; 7 bases fit TRBD1. The germline V gene has CDR1 LNHDA and CDR2 SQIVND (reference sequence). Unmatched junction bases numbered 4, after V lost 3 bases and J lost 4 bases. The CDR3 consists of 14 residues.

The chain combines TRBV9 with TRBJ1-3, with 7 bases that match TRBD1. In germline, CDR1 is SGDLS, CDR2 YYNGEE. J gave up 4 bases and V 4 bases, and 8 bases lay outside the gene matches. The CDR3 loop spans 15 amino acids. CDR3 protein: CASSQQGHVGNTIYF. CDR3 DNA sequence: TGTGCCAGCAGCCAACAGGGGCACGTCGGAAACACCATATATTTT.

The table lists this clone with many counts. The chain combines TRBV4-1 with TRBJ1-1; no definite D call. The CDR3 is made up of 13 amino acids. From germline, CDR1 is MGHRA and CDR2 YSYEKL. V gave up 3 bases and J gave up 5 bases, with 10 bases separating them. The CDR3 DNA reads TGCGCCAGCAGCCATGAACCGGGGACTGAAGCTTTCTTT. As protein: CASSHEPGTEAFF.

The chain links TRBV7-9 to TRBJ2-7; 7 positions match TRBD1. V lost 5 bases and J lost 2; bases outside the gene matches: 9. Germline CDR1 is SEHNR and CDR2 is FQNEAQ (reference sequence). This CDR3 has 15 amino acids. In DNA, the CDR3 is TGTGCCAGCAGCCCCCGGACAGGACGTACCTACGAGCAGTACTTC. Its protein product is CASSPRTGRTYEQYF.

This clone was seen just once. The rearrangement joins TRBV6-1 to TRBJ2-5, with 7 nucleotides matching TRBD2. CDR1 MNHNS and CDR2 SASEGT come from the germline V gene. The J segment lost 5 bases and the V segment lost 2 bases, leaving 8 bases of the junction unmatched. This CDR3 has 15 residues. CDR3 DNA sequence: TGTGCCAGCAGTGAAAGGTGGGAGGGCCGGGAGACCCAGTACTTC. Encoded protein: CASSERWEGRETQYF.

The J gene is TRBJ1-1, the V gene TRBV2, with a weak D call TRBD1 (5 bases). Trimming pared 8 bases from V and 3 bases from J, leaving 7 bases between. Germline-derived CDR1 and CDR2 are SNHLY and FYNNEI. This CDR3 comprises 11 residues. The CDR3 coding sequence is TGTGCCAGCGGGGGGTACACTGAAGCTTTCTTT. Translation: CASGGYTEAFF.

The chain recombines TRBV29-1 with TRBJ2-1; 8 nucleotides match TRBD1. Germline CDR1 is SQVTM and CDR2 is ANQGSEA. J was trimmed by 4 bases and V by 5 bases; bases with no gene match: 4. The CDR3 runs 13 residues. DNA of the CDR3: TGCAGCGTTTATGGACAGGGATACAATGAGCAGTTCTTC. It is translated as CSVYGQGYNEQFF.

The V call is TRBV7-3, the J call TRBJ2-3; 7 positions match TRBD2. The CDR3 has 15 amino acids. With 3 bases clipped from V and 0 bases from J, the junction kept 3 bases outside the gene matches. In germline, CDR1 is SGHTA, CDR2 FQGTGA. The CDR3: CASSFLAASTDTQYF. The CDR3 DNA is TGTGCCAGCAGCTTCCTAGCGGCTAGCACAGATACGCAGTATTTT. The variable domain in full, with the rest retrieved from reference TRBV7-3 and TRBJ2-3, is GAGVSQTPSNKVTEKGKYVELRCDPISGHTALYWYRQSLGQGPEFLIYFQGTGAADDSGLPNDRFFAVRPEGSVSTLKIQRTERGDSAVYLCASSFLAASTDTQYFGPGTRLTVL.

This clone was detected a few times. The V gene is TRBV27, the J gene TRBJ2-3, with 8 positions matching TRBD2. The CDR3 length is 14 residues. The V gene's germline CDR1 is MNHEY and CDR2 SMNVEV (reference sequence). V shed 10 bases, J shed 5 bases, and the junction held 11 bases outside the gene matches. For the CDR3, the DNA is TGTGCCACATCGACTAGCGCACGCGGAGATACGCAGTATTTT. Amino acid sequence: CATSTSARGDTQYF.